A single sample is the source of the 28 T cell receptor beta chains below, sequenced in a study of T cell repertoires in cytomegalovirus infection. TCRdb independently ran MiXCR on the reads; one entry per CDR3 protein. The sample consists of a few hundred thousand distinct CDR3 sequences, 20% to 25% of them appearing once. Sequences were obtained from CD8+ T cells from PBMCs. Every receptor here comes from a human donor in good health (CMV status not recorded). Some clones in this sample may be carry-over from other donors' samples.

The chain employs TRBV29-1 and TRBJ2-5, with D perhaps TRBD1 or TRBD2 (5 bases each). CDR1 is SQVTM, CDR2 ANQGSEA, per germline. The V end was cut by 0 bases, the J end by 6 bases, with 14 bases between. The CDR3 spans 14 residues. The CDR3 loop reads CSVEDWDEGKTQYF. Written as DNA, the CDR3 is TGCAGCGTTGAAGATTGGGATGAGGGGAAGACCCAGTACTTC.

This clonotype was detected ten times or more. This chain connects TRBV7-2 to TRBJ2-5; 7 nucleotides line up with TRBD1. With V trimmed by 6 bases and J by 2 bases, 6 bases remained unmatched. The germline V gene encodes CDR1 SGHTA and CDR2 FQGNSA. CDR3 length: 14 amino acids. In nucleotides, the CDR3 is TGTGCCAGCAGATCTACAGGGGATCAAGAGACCCAGTACTTC. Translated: CASRSTGDQETQYF. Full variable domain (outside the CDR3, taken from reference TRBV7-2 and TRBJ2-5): GAGVSQSPSNKVTEKGKDVELRCDPISGHTALYWYRQSLGQGLEFLIYFQGNSAPDKSGLPSDRFSAERTGGSVSTLTIQRTQQEDSAVYLCASRSTGDQETQYFGPGTRLLVL.

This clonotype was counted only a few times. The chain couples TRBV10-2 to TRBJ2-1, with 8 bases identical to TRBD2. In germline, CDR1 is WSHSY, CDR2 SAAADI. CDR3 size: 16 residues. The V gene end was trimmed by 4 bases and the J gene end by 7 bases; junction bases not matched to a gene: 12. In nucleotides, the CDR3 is TGCGCCAGCAGTGTAGGTGACGGGGGGGCCCGAAATGAGCAGTTCTTC. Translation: CASSVGDGGARNEQFF.

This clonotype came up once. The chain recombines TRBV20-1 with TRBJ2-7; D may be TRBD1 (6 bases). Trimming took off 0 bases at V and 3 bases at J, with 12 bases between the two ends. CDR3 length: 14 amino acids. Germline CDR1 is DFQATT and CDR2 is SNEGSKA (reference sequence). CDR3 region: CSARDRDKNYEQYF. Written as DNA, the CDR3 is TGCAGTGCTAGAGATCGGGACAAGAACTACGAGCAGTACTTC.

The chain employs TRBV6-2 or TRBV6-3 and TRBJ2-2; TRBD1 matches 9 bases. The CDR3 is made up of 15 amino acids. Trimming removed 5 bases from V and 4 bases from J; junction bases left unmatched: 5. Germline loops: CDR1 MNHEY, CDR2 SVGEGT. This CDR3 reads CASSAGTGFTGELFF. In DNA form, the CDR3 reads TGTGCCAGCAGTGCCGGGACAGGGTTCACCGGGGAGCTGTTTTTT.

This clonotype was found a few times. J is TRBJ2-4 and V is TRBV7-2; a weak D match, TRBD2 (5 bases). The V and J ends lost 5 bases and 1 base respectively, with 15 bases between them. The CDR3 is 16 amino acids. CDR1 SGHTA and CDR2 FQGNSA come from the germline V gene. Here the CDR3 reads CASSHYVGVAKNIQYF. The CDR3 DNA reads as TGTGCCAGCAGCCACTATGTCGGGGTGGCCAAAAACATTCAGTACTTC.

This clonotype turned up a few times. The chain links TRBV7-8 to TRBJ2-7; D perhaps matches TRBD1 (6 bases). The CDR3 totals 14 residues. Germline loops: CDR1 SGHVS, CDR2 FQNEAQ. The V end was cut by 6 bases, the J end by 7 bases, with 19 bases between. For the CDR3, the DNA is TGTGCCAGCAGTTTAACCAGGACAGCTCCTGAGCAGTACTTC. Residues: CASSLTRTAPEQYF.

The CDR3 loop reads CASSIAANSPLHF. As DNA, the CDR3 is TGTGCCAGTAGTATAGCCGCCAATTCACCCCTCCACTTT. The chain employs TRBV19 and TRBJ1-6; D is unresolved. The CDR3 length is 13 residues. CDR1 and CDR2 (germline): LNHDA, SQIVND (reference sequence). Between the trimmed V and J ends, which lost 1 base and 7 bases, there was a span of 5 bases.

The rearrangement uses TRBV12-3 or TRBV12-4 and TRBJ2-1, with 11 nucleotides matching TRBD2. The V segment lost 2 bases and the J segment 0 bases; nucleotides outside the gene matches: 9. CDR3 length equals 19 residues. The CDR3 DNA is TGTGCCAGCAGTTTATGGCTAGCGGGGGGTTATGGCTCCTACAATGAGCAGTTCTTC. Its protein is CASSLWLAGGYGSYNEQFF.

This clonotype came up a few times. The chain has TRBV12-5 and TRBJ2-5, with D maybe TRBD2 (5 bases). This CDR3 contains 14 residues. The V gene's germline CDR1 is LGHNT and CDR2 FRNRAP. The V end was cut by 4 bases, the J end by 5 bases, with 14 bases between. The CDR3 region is CASGSTPGEETQYF. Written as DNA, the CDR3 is TGTGCTAGTGGTTCGACTCCCGGGGAGGAGACCCAGTACTTC.

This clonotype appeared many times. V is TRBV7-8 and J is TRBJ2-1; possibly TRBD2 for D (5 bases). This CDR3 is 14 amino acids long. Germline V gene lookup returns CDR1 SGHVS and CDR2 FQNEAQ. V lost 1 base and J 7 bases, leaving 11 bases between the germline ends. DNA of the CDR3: TGTGCCAGCAGCTTAGGTCTCGGCGGGAATGAGCAGTTCTTC. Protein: CASSLGLGGNEQFF.

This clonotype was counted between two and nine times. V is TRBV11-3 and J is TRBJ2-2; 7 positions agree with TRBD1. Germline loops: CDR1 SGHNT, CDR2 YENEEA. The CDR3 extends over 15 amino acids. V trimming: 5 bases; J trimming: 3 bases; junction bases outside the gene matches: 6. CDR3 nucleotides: TGTGCCAGCAGCCCACGGACAGGATACACCGGGGAGCTGTTTTTT. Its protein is CASSPRTGYTGELFF.

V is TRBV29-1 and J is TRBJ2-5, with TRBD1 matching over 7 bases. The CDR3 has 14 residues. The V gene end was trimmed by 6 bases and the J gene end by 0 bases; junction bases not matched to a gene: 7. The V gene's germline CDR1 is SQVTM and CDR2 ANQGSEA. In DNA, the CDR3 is TGCAGCGTCGCAGGGACAGCCTACCAAGAGACCCAGTACTTC. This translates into CSVAGTAYQETQYF.

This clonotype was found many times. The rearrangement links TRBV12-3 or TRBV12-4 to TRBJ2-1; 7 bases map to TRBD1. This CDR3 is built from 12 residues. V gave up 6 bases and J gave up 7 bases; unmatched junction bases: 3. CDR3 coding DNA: TGTGCCAGCAGAGGGACAGCAAATGAGCAGTTCTTC. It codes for CASRGTANEQFF.

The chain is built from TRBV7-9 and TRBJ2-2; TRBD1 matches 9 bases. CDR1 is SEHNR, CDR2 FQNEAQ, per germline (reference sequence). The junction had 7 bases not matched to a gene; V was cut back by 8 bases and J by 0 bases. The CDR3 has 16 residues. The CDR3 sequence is CASPRGDRANTGELFF. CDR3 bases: TGTGCCAGCCCGCGCGGGGACAGGGCGAACACCGGGGAGCTGTTTTTT.

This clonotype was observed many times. The CDR3, as DNA: TGTGCCAGCAGTTCTAGCAACACTGAACTATATGGCTACACCTTC. Translating gives CASSSSNTELYGYTF. V usage is TRBV7-8 and J usage is TRBJ1-2; D gene ambiguous. Germline V gene sequence: CDR1 SGHVS, CDR2 FQNEAQ. This CDR3 region has 15 residues. Deletions cut 6 bases from V and 5 bases from J, with 19 bases between.

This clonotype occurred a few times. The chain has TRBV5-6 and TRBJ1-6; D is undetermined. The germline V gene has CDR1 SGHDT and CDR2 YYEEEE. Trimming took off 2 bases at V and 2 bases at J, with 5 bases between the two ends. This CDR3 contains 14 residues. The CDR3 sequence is CASSFFPYNSPLHF. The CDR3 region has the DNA TGTGCCAGCAGCTTTTTCCCCTATAATTCACCCCTCCACTTT.

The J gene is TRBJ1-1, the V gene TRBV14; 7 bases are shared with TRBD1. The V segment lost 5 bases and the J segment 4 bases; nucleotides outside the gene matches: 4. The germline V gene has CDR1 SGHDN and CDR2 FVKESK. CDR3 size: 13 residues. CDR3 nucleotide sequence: TGTGCCAGCAGCTCAACAGGGGTCACTGAAGCTTTCTTT. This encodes CASSSTGVTEAFF.

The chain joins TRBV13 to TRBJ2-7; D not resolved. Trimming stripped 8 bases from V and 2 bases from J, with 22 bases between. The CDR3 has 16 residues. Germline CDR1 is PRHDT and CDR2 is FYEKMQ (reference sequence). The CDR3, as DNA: TGTGCCAGCGCCAACTCTGACGGCGGTACCACCTACGAGCAGTACTTC. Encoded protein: CASANSDGGTTYEQYF.

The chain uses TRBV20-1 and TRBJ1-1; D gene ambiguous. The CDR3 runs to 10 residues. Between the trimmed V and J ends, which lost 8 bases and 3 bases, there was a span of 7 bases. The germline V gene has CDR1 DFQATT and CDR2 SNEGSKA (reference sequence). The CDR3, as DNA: TGCAGTCCCTCCTACACTGAAGCTTTCTTT. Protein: CSPSYTEAFF.

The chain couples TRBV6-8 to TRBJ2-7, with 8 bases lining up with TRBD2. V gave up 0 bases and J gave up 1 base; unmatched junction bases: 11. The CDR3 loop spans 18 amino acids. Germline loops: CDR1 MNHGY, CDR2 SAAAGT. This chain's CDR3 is CASSYSIPSGGESYEQYF. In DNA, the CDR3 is TGTGCCAGCAGTTACTCGATTCCCAGCGGGGGCGAGTCCTACGAGCAGTACTTC.

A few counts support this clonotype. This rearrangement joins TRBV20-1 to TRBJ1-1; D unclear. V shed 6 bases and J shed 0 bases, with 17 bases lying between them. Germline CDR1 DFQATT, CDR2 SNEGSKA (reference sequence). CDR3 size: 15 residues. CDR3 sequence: CSAPSRENLNTEAFF. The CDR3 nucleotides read TGCAGTGCCCCTAGTAGGGAGAATTTGAACACTGAAGCTTTCTTT.

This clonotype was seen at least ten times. CDR3 sequence: CASSFDRGAQYF. The CDR3 DNA sequence: TGTGCCAGCAGCTTCGACAGGGGAGCGCAGTACTTC. The genes are TRBV7-9 and TRBJ2-7; TRBD1 aligns across 8 bases. CDR1 is SEHNR, CDR2 FQNEAQ, per germline (reference sequence). V shed 3 bases, J shed 9 bases, and the junction held 4 bases outside the gene matches. CDR3 length: 12 amino acids.

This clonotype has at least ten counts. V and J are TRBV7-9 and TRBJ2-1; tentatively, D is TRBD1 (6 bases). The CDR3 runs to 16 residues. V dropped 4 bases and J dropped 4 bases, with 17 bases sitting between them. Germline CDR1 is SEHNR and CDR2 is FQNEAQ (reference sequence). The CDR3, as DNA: TGTGCCAGCAGCTCTCAGACAGGTGGCGATTACAATGAGCAGTTCTTC. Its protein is CASSSQTGGDYNEQFF.

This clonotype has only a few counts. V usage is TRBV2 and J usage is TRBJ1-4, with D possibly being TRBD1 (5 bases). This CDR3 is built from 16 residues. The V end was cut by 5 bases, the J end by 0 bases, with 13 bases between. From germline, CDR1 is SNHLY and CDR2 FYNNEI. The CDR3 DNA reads TGTGCCAGCAGTAAATGGGACGGTGCAACTAATGAAAAACTGTTTTTT. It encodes CASSKWDGATNEKLFF.

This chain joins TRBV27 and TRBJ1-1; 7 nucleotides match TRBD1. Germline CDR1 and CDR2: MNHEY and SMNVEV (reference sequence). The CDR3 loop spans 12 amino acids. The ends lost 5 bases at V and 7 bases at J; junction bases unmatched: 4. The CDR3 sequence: CASSQGGSEAFF. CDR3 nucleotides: TGTGCCAGCAGTCAGGGGGGGAGTGAAGCTTTCTTT.

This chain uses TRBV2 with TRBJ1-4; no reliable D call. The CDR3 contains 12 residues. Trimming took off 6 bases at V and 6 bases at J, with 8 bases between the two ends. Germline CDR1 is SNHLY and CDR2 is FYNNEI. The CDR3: CASREVDEKLFF. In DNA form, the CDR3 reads TGTGCCAGCAGGGAGGTGGATGAAAAACTGTTTTTT.

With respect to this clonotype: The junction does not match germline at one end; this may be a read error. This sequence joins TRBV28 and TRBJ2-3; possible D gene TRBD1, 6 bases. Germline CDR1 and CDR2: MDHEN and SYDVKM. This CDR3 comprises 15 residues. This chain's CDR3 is CASSFRTAFTETQYF. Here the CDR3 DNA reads TGTGCCAGCAGTTTCAGGACAGCCTTCACAGAAACGCAGTATTTT.